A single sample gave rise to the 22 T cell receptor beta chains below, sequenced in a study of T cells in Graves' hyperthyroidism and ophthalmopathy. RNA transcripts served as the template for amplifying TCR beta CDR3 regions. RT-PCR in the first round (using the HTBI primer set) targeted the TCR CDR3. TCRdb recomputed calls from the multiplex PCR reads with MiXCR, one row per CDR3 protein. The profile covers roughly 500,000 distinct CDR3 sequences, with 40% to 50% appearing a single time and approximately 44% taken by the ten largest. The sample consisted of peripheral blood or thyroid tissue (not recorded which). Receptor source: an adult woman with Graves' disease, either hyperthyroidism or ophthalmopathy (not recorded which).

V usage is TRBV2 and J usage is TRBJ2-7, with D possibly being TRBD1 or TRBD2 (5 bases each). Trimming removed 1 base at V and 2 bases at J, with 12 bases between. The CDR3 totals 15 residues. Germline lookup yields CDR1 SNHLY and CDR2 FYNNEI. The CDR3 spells CASSEGQGPTYEQYF. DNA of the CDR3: TGTGCCAGCAGTGAAGGTCAGGGACCAACCTACGAGCAGTACTTC. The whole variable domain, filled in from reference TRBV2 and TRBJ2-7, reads EPEVTQTPSHQVTQMGQEVILRCVPISNHLYFYWYRQILGQKVEFLVSFYNNEISEKSEIFDDQFSVERPDGSNFTLKIRSTKLEDSAMYFCASSEGQGPTYEQYFGPGTRLTVT.

The CDR3 DNA is TGTGCCAGCAGCCACTCCCCACGGCATGGGGTATCCTACGAGCAGTACTTC. It translates to CASSHSPRHGVSYEQYF. The chain carries TRBV5-6 and TRBJ2-7; D gene ambiguous. This CDR3 is 17 amino acids long. V lost 4 bases and J lost 1, with 21 bases in between. CDR1 and CDR2 (germline): SGHDT, YYEEEE.

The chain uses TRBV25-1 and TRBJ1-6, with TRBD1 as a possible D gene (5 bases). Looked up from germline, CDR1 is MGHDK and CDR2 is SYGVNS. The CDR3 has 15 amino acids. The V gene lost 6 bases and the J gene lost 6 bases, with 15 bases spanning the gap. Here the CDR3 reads CASSLLGRTNSPLHF. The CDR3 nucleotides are TGTGCCAGCAGCCTACTGGGACGGACTAATTCACCCCTCCACTTT.

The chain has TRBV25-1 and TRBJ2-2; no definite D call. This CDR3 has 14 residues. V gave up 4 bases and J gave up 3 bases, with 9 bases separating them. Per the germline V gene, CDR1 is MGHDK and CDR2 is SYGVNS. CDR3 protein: CASSGSSDTGELFF. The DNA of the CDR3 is TGTGCCAGCAGTGGGTCTTCGGACACCGGGGAGCTGTTTTTT.

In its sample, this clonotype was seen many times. The CDR3 region has the DNA TGTGCCAGCGGGATTAACAGGGGACCCCACACTGAAGCTTTCTTT. Protein: CASGINRGPHTEAFF. The chain couples TRBV2 to TRBJ1-1; 7 bases map to TRBD1. The CDR3 has 15 amino acids. From germline, CDR1 is SNHLY and CDR2 FYNNEI. Trimming at V came to 8 bases and at J to 3 bases, leaving 12 bases not matched to a gene.

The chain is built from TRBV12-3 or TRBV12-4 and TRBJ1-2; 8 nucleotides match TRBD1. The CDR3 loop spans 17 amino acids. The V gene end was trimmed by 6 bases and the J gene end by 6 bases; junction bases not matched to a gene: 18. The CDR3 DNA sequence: TGTGCCAGCAGCTTCCCAAGGCAGGGGGCGCAAAGGAATGGCTACACCTTC. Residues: CASSFPRQGAQRNGYTF.

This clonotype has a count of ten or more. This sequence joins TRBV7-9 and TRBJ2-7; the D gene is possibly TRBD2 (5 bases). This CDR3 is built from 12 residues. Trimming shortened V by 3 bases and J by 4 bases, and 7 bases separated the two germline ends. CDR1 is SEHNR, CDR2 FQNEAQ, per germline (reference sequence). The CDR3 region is CASSFRTYEQYF. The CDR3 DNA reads TGTGCCAGCAGCTTCAGGACTTACGAGCAGTACTTC.

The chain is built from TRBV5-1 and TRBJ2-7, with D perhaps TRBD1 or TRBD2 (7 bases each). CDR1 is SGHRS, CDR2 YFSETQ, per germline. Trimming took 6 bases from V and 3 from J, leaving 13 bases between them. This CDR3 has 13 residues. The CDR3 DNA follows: TGCGCCAGCAAGCGGGACAGTGACTACGAGCAGTACTTC. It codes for CASKRDSDYEQYF.

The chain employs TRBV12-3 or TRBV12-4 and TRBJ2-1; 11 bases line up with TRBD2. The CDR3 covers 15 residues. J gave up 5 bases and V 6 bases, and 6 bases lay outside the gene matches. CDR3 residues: CASSPPSGRNNEQFF. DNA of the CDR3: TGTGCCAGCAGCCCGCCTAGCGGGAGGAACAATGAGCAGTTCTTC.

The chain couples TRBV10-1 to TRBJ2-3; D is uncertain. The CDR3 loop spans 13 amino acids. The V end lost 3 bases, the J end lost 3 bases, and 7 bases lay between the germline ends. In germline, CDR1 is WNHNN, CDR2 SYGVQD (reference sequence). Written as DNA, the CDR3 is TGCGCCAGCAGTGATCCAGGTACAGATACGCAGTATTTT. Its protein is CASSDPGTDTQYF.

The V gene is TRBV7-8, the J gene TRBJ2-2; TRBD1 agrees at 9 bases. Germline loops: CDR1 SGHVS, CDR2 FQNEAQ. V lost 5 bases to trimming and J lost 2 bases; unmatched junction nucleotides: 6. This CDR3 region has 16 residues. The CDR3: CASSLNRGRNTGELFF. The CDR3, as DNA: TGTGCCAGCAGCCTAAACAGGGGGCGAAACACCGGGGAGCTGTTTTTT.

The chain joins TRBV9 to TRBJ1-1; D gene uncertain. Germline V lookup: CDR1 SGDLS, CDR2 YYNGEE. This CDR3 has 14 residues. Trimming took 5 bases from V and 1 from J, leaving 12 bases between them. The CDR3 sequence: CASRIGIPNTEAFF. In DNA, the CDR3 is TGTGCCAGCAGGATAGGCATTCCGAACACTGAAGCTTTCTTT. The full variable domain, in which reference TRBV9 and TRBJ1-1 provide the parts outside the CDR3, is DSGVTQTPKHLITATGQRVTLRCSPRSGDLSVYWYQQSLDQGLQFLIQYYNGEERAKGNILERFSAQQFPDLHSELNLSSLELGDSALYFCASRIGIPNTEAFFGQGTRLTVV.

CDR3 nucleotide sequence: TGCAGTGCCAACGTCCCGAACACTGAAGCTTTCTTT. This encodes CSANVPNTEAFF. The chain combines TRBV20-1 with TRBJ1-1; D not certain. V lost 6 bases, J lost 1 base, and 9 bases lay in between. Germline V lookup: CDR1 DFQATT, CDR2 SNEGSKA (reference sequence). The length of the CDR3 is 12 residues.

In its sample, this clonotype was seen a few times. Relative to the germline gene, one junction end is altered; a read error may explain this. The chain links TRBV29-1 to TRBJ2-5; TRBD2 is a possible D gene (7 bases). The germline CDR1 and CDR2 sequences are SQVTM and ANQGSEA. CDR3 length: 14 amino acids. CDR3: CSAEGGSLQETQYF. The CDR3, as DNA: TGTAGCGCCGAGGGGGGGAGCCTCCAAGAGACCCAGTACTTC.

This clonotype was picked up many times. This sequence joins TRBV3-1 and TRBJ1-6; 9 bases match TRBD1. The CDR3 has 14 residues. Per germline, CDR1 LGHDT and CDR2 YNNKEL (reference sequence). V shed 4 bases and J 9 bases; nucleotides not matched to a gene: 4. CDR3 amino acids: CASSLTGGSSPLHF. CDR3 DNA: TGTGCCAGCAGCCTGACAGGGGGGAGTTCACCCCTCCACTTT. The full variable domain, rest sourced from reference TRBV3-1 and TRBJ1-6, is DTAVSQTPKYLVTQMGNDKSIKCEQNLGHDTMYWYKQDSKKFLKIMFSYNNKELIINETVPNRFSPKSPDKAHLNLHINSLELGDSAVYFCASSLTGGSSPLHFGNGTRLTVT.

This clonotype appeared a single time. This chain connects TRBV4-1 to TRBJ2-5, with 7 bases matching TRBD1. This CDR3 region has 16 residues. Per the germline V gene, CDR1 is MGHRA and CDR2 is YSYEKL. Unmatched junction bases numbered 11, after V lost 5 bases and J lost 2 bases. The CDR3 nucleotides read TGCGCCAGCAGCATCGGCCGTACAGGGGATCAAGAGACCCAGTACTTC. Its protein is CASSIGRTGDQETQYF.

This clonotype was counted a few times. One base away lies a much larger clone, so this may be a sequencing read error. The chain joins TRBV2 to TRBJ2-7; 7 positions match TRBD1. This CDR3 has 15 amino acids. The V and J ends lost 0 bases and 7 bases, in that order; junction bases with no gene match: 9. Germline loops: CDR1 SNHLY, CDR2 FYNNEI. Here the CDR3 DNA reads TGTGCCAGCAGTGAAGCGCAACAGGGGCTGGTGGAGCAGTACTTC. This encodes CASSEAQQGLVEQYF.

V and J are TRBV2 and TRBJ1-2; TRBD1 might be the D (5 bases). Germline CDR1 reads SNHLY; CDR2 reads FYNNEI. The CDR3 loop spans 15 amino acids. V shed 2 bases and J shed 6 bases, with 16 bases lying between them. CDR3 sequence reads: CASSEPGLRLDGYTF. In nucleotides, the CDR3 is TGTGCCAGCAGTGAACCGGGACTACGCTTGGATGGCTACACCTTC. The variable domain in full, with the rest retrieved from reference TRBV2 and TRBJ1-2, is EPEVTQTPSHQVTQMGQEVILRCVPISNHLYFYWYRQILGQKVEFLVSFYNNEISEKSEIFDDQFSVERPDGSNFTLKIRSTKLEDSAMYFCASSEPGLRLDGYTFGSGTRLTVV.

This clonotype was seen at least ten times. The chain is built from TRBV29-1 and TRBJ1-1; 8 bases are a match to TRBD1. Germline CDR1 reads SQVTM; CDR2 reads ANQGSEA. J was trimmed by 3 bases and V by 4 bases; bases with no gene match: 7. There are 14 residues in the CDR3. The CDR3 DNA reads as TGCAGCGTTGGTAAGGACAGGGCGTACACTGAAGCTTTCTTT. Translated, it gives CSVGKDRAYTEAFF.

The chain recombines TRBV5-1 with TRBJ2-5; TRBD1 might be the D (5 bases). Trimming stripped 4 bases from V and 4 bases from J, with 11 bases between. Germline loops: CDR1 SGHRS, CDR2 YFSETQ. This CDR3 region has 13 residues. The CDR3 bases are TGCGCCAGCAGCGCCCAGGGTGTAGAGACCCAGTACTTC. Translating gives CASSAQGVETQYF.

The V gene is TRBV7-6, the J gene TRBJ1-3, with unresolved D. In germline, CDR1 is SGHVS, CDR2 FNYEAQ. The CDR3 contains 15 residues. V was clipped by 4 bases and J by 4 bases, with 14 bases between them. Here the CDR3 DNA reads TGTGCCAGCAGCTCTGACCCGGTGGCCGGAAACACCATATATTTT. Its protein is CASSSDPVAGNTIYF.

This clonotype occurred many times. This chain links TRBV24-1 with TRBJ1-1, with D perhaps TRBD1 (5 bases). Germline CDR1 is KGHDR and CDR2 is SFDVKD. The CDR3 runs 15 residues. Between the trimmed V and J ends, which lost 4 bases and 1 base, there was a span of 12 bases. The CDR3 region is CATSDPIQGNTEAFF. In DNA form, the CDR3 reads TGTGCCACCAGTGACCCCATTCAGGGGAACACTGAAGCTTTCTTT.